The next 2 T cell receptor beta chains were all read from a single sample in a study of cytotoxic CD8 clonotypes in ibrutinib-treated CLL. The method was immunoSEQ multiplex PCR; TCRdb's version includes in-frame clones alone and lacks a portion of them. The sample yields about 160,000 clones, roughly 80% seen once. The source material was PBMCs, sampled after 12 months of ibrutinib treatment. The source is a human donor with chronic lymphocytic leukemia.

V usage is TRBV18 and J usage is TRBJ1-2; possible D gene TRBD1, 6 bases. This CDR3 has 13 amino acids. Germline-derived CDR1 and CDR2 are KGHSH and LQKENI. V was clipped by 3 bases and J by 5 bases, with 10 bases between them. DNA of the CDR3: TGTGCCAGCTCACCGAGGACAGCTTATGGCTACACCTTC. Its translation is CASSPRTAYGYTF.

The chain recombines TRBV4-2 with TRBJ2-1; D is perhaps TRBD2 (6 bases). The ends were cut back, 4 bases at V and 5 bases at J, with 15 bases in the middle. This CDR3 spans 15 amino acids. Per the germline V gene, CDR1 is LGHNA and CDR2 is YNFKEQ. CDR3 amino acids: CASSRQGRDDNEQFF. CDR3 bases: TGTGCCAGCAGCCGCCAAGGGCGGGACGACAATGAGCAGTTCTTC.